This entry features one T cell receptor (beta chain) sequence. Its matching antigen is unknown. This sample stems from a study of T cells in Graves' hyperthyroidism and ophthalmopathy. General study findings and limits: The authors' 13 V-J model separated ophthalmopathy from stable hyperthyroidism.

Per the germline V gene, CDR1 is MGHRA and CDR2 is YSYEKL. Trimming pared 6 bases from V and 2 bases from J, leaving 16 bases between. This CDR3 is 15 amino acids long. Regions amplified from RNA transcripts were the TCR beta CDR3 regions. A set of HTBI primers served as the primers for a first-round RT-PCR of the TCR CDR3. TCRdb passed the multiplex PCR reads through MiXCR, listing each CDR3 protein once. The sample lists a few hundred thousand distinct CDR3 sequences, around 21% occurring once. The rearrangement uses TRBV4-1 and TRBJ1-1, with a possible D match to TRBD1 (6 bases). The receptor's source is a man younger than 35 with Graves' hyperthyroidism. Sequencing input: blood. The CDR3, as DNA: TGCGCCAGCAGAGCCAATCCAGGGGACAACACTGAAGCTTTCTTT. Protein product: CASRANPGDNTEAFF.